This T cell receptor (beta chain) derives from a study of T cells after yellow fever vaccination. Regarding the study as a whole: Post-booster repertoires again held most primary-vaccination clones (just under 97% CD4, roughly 88% CD8). Secondary responses were weaker yet peaked faster, day 5 versus 15. In FACS-sorted repertoires, abundant clonotypes from the bulk population could appear as contaminants.

This clonotype was counted a few times. Its antigen is as yet unknown. The J segment lost 5 bases and the V segment lost 7 bases, leaving 14 bases of the junction unmatched. The germline V gene has CDR1 MNHNS and CDR2 SASEGT. This CDR3 is 16 amino acids long. TCRdb reanalysed the 5' RACE reads using MiXCR and keeps one entry per CDR3 protein. This sample carries 500,000 to 700,000 distinct CDR3 sequences, 15% to 20% of them seen once, and the ten largest clones take roughly an eighth. The chain links TRBV6-1 to TRBJ2-5, with 9 bases identical to TRBD2. The sequence was obtained from a man younger than 40 who received the YFV17D yellow fever vaccine. The starting material was PBMCs, obtained 15 days after the yellow fever booster vaccination. This chain's CDR3 is CASKEPAGGFGETQYF. Here the CDR3 DNA reads TGTGCCAGCAAGGAACCAGCGGGAGGTTTTGGTGAGACCCAGTACTTC.